Below are 19 T cell receptor beta chains sequenced from a single sample in a study of blood T cell repertoires in COVID-19. Sequencing used immunoSEQ multiplex PCR; TCRdb keeps in-frame clones, though not all of them. The sample yields about 130,000 clones, approximately 88% seen once. Sequencing used peripheral blood. All receptors come from a man aged 60 to 75 with acute or convalescent COVID-19.

The chain has TRBV5-1 and TRBJ2-7; the D is unclear. Germline-derived CDR1 and CDR2 are SGHRS and YFSETQ. The V end was cut by 3 bases, the J end by 3 bases, with 4 bases between. This CDR3 comprises 11 residues. The CDR3: CASSSVYEQYF. The CDR3 bases are TGCGCCAGCAGCTCTGTCTACGAGCAGTACTTC.

Written as DNA, the CDR3 is TGTGCCAGTAGTCCCATATGGGGTTTCGGGGCGGGGAACAATGAGCAGTTCTTC. Translating it yields CASSPIWGFGAGNNEQFF. The chain couples TRBV19 to TRBJ2-1, with D possibly being TRBD2 (6 bases). The CDR3 has 18 residues. V lost 5 bases and J 5 bases, leaving 25 bases between the germline ends. Germline CDR1 and CDR2: LNHDA and SQIVND (reference sequence).

The CDR3 region has the DNA TGTGCCACCAGCGCTAGAACAGGGTACCAGCCCCAGCATTTT. Residues: CATSARTGYQPQHF. The rearrangement uses TRBV15 and TRBJ1-5, with a tentative D call TRBD1 (6 bases). V gave up 5 bases and J gave up 7 bases, with 15 bases separating them. The CDR3 has 14 amino acids. Germline V CDR1 and CDR2: LNHNV, YYDKDF (reference sequence).

The rearrangement links TRBV6-5 to TRBJ1-1; D is unresolved. The CDR3 totals 13 residues. Germline CDR1 is MNHEY and CDR2 is SVGAGI. Between the trimmed V and J ends, which lost 4 bases and 1 base, there was a span of 7 bases. CDR3 bases: TGTGCCAGCAGTTGGGAGAGGAACACTGAAGCTTTCTTT. Amino acids: CASSWERNTEAFF.

The chain uses TRBV28 and TRBJ1-5; TRBD1 aligns across 7 bases. Trimming at V came to 6 bases and at J to 1 base, leaving 6 bases not matched to a gene. CDR1 MDHEN and CDR2 SYDVKM come from the germline V gene. CDR3 length: 15 residues. For the CDR3, the DNA is TGTGCCAGCAGCCCACAGGGGTTAAGCAATCAGCCCCAGCATTTT. Amino acid sequence: CASSPQGLSNQPQHF.

The V and J genes are TRBV6-5 and TRBJ1-3; TRBD1 might be the D (5 bases). Germline loops: CDR1 MNHEY, CDR2 SVGAGI. Trimming cost V 6 bases and J 0 bases, with 12 bases left between them. The CDR3 totals 15 residues. The CDR3 DNA follows: TGTGCCAGCAGCTGGGGCGTGGGCTCTGGAAACACCATATATTTT. Translation: CASSWGVGSGNTIYF.

The rearrangement uses TRBV3-1 (or the pseudogene TRBV3-2) and TRBJ1-4; D unclear. Germline assignment: CDR1 LGHDT and CDR2 YNNKEL (reference sequence). The V end was cut by 1 base, the J end by 3 bases, with 12 bases between. The CDR3 length is 16 residues. The CDR3 nucleotides read TGTGCCAGCAGCCAAGGTCGGTCCGGGGCTAATGAAAAACTGTTTTTT. Protein sequence: CASSQGRSGANEKLFF.

The V call is TRBV10-1, the J call TRBJ1-6, with unresolved D. CDR3 length: 14 residues. Trimming took off 2 bases at V and 7 bases at J, with 9 bases between the two ends. Germline-derived CDR1 and CDR2 are WNHNN and SYGVQD (reference sequence). This CDR3 is CASSEGSWNSPLHF. The CDR3 region has the DNA TGCGCCAGCAGTGAGGGCAGTTGGAATTCACCCCTCCACTTT.

The genes are TRBV5-8 and TRBJ1-3, with D possibly matching TRBD1 (6 bases). Germline V gene lookup returns CDR1 SGHTS and CDR2 YDEGEE. The CDR3 consists of 15 residues. The V and J ends lost 4 bases and 4 bases respectively, with 15 bases between them. The CDR3 region is CASSVTGSSGNTIYF. Written as DNA, the CDR3 is TGTGCCAGCAGCGTTACAGGGTCTTCGGGAAACACCATATATTTT.

CDR3 protein: CATSDLIRTGMNTEAFF. CDR3 in DNA: TGTGCCACCAGTGATTTGATTAGGACAGGGATGAACACTGAAGCTTTCTTT. The chain combines TRBV24-1 with TRBJ1-1, with 8 bases lining up with TRBD1. The CDR3 is 17 residues long. J was trimmed by 0 bases and V by 0 bases; bases with no gene match: 5. Germline CDR1 KGHDR, CDR2 SFDVKD.

This clone was detected once. The chain couples TRBV3-1 (or the pseudogene TRBV3-2) to TRBJ2-7; 8 bases align to TRBD1. With V trimmed by 3 bases and J by 3 bases, 7 bases remained unmatched. The CDR3 loop spans 15 amino acids. Germline V gives CDR1 LGHDT, CDR2 YNNKEL (reference sequence). CDR3 amino acids: CASSHGQGLGYEQYF. The CDR3 nucleotides read TGTGCCAGCAGCCACGGACAGGGTCTGGGCTACGAGCAGTACTTC.

The chain has TRBV24-1 and TRBJ2-3; a weak D match, TRBD2 (5 bases). Germline V CDR1 and CDR2: KGHDR, SFDVKD. With 4 bases removed from V and 0 bases from J, the gap between germline ends came to 13 bases. The CDR3 sequence is 16 residues long. For the CDR3, the DNA is TGTGCCACCAGTGACCCCGCACGCGGGAGCACAGATACGCAGTATTTT. It specifies CATSDPARGSTDTQYF.

The chain uses TRBV7-2 and TRBJ1-6; D is unresolved. Per the germline V gene, CDR1 is SGHTA and CDR2 is FQGNSA. CDR3 length: 16 amino acids. The ends were cut back, 4 bases at V and 4 bases at J, with 14 bases in the middle. This chain's CDR3 is CASSSEGGVYNSPLHF. CDR3 DNA sequence: TGTGCCAGCAGCTCTGAGGGTGGCGTGTATAATTCACCCCTCCACTTT.

The rearrangement links TRBV5-4 to TRBJ1-4, with a tentative D call TRBD1 (5 bases). The CDR3 covers 16 residues. In germline, CDR1 is SGHNT, CDR2 YYREEE (reference sequence). The ends were cut back, 0 bases at V and 0 bases at J, with 9 bases in the middle. The CDR3 region is CASSLATGATNEKLFF. The CDR3 nucleotides read TGTGCCAGCAGCTTGGCCACGGGGGCAACTAATGAAAAACTGTTTTTT. Full variable domain (outside the CDR3, taken from reference TRBV5-4 and TRBJ1-4): ETGVTQSPTHLIKTRGQQVTLRCSSQSGHNTVSWYQQALGQGPQFIFQYYREEENGRGNFPPRFSGLQFPNYSSELNVNALELDDSALYLCASSLATGATNEKLFFGSGTQLSVL.

The table lists this clone with a count of one. The chain uses TRBV6-5 and TRBJ2-7; 8 positions agree with TRBD2. CDR1 and CDR2 (germline): MNHEY, SVGAGI. The V segment lost 7 bases and the J segment 1 base; nucleotides outside the gene matches: 9. The CDR3 length is 15 residues. Here the CDR3 DNA reads TGTGCCAGCATTCTAACTAGCGGATCTTCCTACGAGCAGTACTTC. Its translation is CASILTSGSSYEQYF.

This sequence joins TRBV3-1 (or the pseudogene TRBV3-2) and TRBJ2-7, with 13 nucleotides matching TRBD2. Germline V CDR1 and CDR2: LGHDT, YNNKEL (reference sequence). Trimming took 5 bases from V and 3 from J; bases not matched to a gene: 7. CDR3 length equals 16 residues. The CDR3 sequence: CASSYRLAGGFYEQYF. The CDR3 nucleotides are TGTGCCAGCAGCTACAGACTAGCGGGAGGATTCTACGAGCAGTACTTC.

This clone was found once. This chain joins TRBV7-8 and TRBJ2-4; 7 positions match TRBD1. V was clipped by 5 bases and J by 0 bases; unmatched bases: 4. CDR3 length equals 15 residues. The germline gives CDR1 SGHVS, CDR2 FQNEAQ. The CDR3 DNA reads TGTGCCAGCAGCCCCAGGGGGTCAGCCAAAAACATTCAGTACTTC. Protein: CASSPRGSAKNIQYF.

This chain connects TRBV5-1 to TRBJ1-1; TRBD1 is a possible D gene (5 bases). This CDR3 comprises 13 residues. The germline V gene has CDR1 SGHRS and CDR2 YFSETQ. The V and J ends lost 4 bases and 2 bases respectively, with 9 bases between them. The CDR3 spells CASSQTVNTEAFF. The CDR3 bases are TGCGCCAGCAGCCAGACAGTAAACACTGAAGCTTTCTTT.

CDR3 bases: TGTGCCAGCAGTGCCTCTAGACAGGGCGGTCAGCCCCAGCATTTT. This codes for CASSASRQGGQPQHF. The chain links TRBV27 to TRBJ1-5; 7 bases line up with TRBD1. Germline CDR1 and CDR2: MNHEY and SMNVEV (reference sequence). The CDR3 runs 15 residues. J lost 6 bases, V lost 5 bases, and 10 bases had no gene match.